This T cell receptor beta chain was captured in a study of T-cell reconstitution after alpha-beta-depleted transplantation in children. A few counts support this clonotype. A TCRbeta library incorporating unique molecular identifiers was prepared. One entry per CDR3 protein, called by TCRdb with MiXCR from the PCR reads. The sample carries a few hundred thousand distinct CDR3 sequences, approximately 9.6% recorded once. Looked up from germline, CDR1 is WSHSY and CDR2 is SAAADI. The length of the CDR3 is 14 residues. The V gene end was trimmed by 6 bases and the J gene end by 2 bases; junction bases not matched to a gene: 4.

The chain is built from TRBV10-2 and TRBJ2-1, with 7 bases fitting TRBD2. This sample comprised PBMCs from the stem cell graft donor, obtained from the stem cell graft. The origin of this receptor is a human donor who donated a stem cell graft to a child with SCID. The CDR3 is CASRAGEAYNEQFF. The DNA of the CDR3 is TGCGCCAGCAGGGCGGGGGAGGCCTACAATGAGCAGTTCTTC.